This T cell receptor beta chain is drawn from a study of breast tumors, draining lymph nodes, adjacent tissues. Study-level points and caveats: Luminal-like breast cancer showed significantly greater tumor-nontumor repertoire similarity than basal-like breast cancer did. Compared with lymph nodes, tumors were less diverse; compared with nontumor tissue, more.

Each CDR3 protein gets one entry after TCRdb re-called the multiplex PCR reads with MiXCR. This sample carries more than 6,500 distinct CDR3 sequences, over 40% of them seen once, and the ten largest clones take around 42%. Worth noting for this clonotype: The antigen is unknown.

The CDR3 has 14 amino acids. V was shortened by 4 bases and J by 5 bases, with 14 bases between the two germline ends. Per germline, CDR1 LGHDT and CDR2 YNNKEL (reference sequence). Material for sequencing was tumor-adjacent breast tissue. The J gene is TRBJ2-5, the V gene TRBV3-1; either TRBD1 or TRBD2 may fit D (5 bases each). This receptor was taken from a female donor with breast cancer. Some clones in this sample may be carry-over from other donors' samples. In DNA form, the CDR3 reads TGTGCCAGCAGCCGTTCTGGGGGAAGGGAGACCCAGTACTTC. Translation gives CASSRSGGRETQYF.